Included here is one T cell receptor (beta chain) sequence, with context. Its antigen is not identified. This entry comes from a study of graft-versus-host responses after intestinal transplantation. Study summary: Tacrolimus plus steroids were given to all recipients for two to three years, preceded by anti-thymocyte globulin induction.

Sequenced by immunoSEQ multiplex PCR; TCRdb stores in-frame clones only, minus some. This table has tens of thousands of clones, 87% appearing once. The study's findings and limits: Marrow from the recipient contained GvH clones, some of which had appeared first in ileum or blood. Allograft graft-versus-host to host-versus-graft clonal ratios ran high in patients with graft-donor T cell macrochimerism.

To release intraepithelial and lamina propria lymphocytes, the graft tissue was processed. The origin of this receptor is a human patient who received an intestinal transplant, so some T cells may come from the graft donor. Sequencing was performed on ileum tissue, taken 200 to 210 days after intestinal transplant.

CDR3 region: CASSIVAGNEQYF. CDR3 bases: TGTGCCAGTAGTATCGTGGCAGGGAACGAGCAGTACTTC. The chain links TRBV19 to TRBJ2-7; D possibly corresponds to TRBD1 (5 bases). The CDR3 has 13 residues. Trimming shortened V by 3 bases and J by 5 bases, and 11 bases separated the two germline ends. Germline-derived CDR1 and CDR2 are LNHDA and SQIVND (reference sequence).